This TCR beta chain derives from a study of cytomegalovirus exposure and HLA in healthy donors. For the study at large: HLA-typed donors were the source of some 85 million unique TCRs, which an early data release held. Study outcomes and limitations: In a later analysis, DRB1 alleles had the most associated TCRs; HLA-C alleles the fewest. Using the classifier, cytomegalovirus status was reportedly diagnosed with high specificity and sensitivity.

Germline V CDR1 and CDR2: LNHDA, SQIVND (reference sequence). This CDR3 comprises 16 residues. Trimming took 6 bases from V and 4 from J, leaving 19 bases between them. Concerning this clone itself: The antigen is unknown.

13 Jbeta primers and 60 Vbeta primers were used for the PCR. The authors' processing: In a later analysis, about 12 million of 65 million to 80 million unique beta chains occurred in at least two donors. Profiled with immunoSEQ multiplex PCR; TCRdb holds only in-frame clones, not every one. Clone size and the V and J calls come from that table; the DNA yielded D and trimming. In the table there are roughly 90,000 clones, less than 85% of which are singletons. The sample was PBMCs. This receptor was obtained from a man younger than 35 in good health and CMV-seronegative. V gene TRBV19 combines with J gene TRBJ2-1; possible D gene TRBD2, 6 bases. The CDR3 DNA reads TGTGCCAGTAGCCCCAGGGCGGGGTTGGGGTACAATGAGCAGTTCTTC. This encodes CASSPRAGLGYNEQFF.